These 6 T cell receptor beta chains were sequenced from one sample in a study of blood T cell repertoires in COVID-19. Assay: immunoSEQ multiplex PCR; the TCRdb copy retains only in-frame clones and omits some. This table has about 81,000 clones, around nine tenths appearing once. The sequenced sample was peripheral blood. These receptors came from an elderly woman with acute or convalescent COVID-19.

V is TRBV4-3 and J is TRBJ1-2, with a weak D call TRBD1 (5 bases). Germline assignment: CDR1 LGHNA and CDR2 YSLEER. Trimming stripped 4 bases from V and 4 bases from J, with 13 bases between. The CDR3 is made up of 14 amino acids. CDR3 sequence reads: CASSPRTGVYGYTF. DNA of the CDR3: TGCGCCAGCAGCCCTAGGACGGGGGTCTATGGCTACACCTTC.

The V and J genes are TRBV5-5 and TRBJ1-1, with D unclear. There are 12 residues in the CDR3. From germline, CDR1 is SGHKS and CDR2 YYEKEE (reference sequence). V dropped 2 bases and J dropped 2 bases, with 4 bases sitting between them. CDR3 sequence (DNA): TGTGCCAGCAGCTTCAGTAACACTGAAGCTTTCTTT. Translation gives CASSFSNTEAFF.

The chain uses TRBV19 and TRBJ1-5; D call uncertain. CDR3 length equals 13 residues. Per the germline V gene, CDR1 is LNHDA and CDR2 is SQIVND (reference sequence). Trimming took off 1 base at V and 10 bases at J, with 11 bases between the two ends. The CDR3 loop is CASSIVVEGPQHF. CDR3 in DNA: TGTGCCAGTAGTATAGTCGTGGAGGGACCCCAGCATTTT.

The genes are TRBV6-2 or TRBV6-3 and TRBJ1-2; perhaps TRBD1 as D (6 bases). The CDR3 contains 13 residues. Trimming cost V 5 bases and J 6 bases, with 13 bases left between them. CDR1 is MNHEY and CDR2 is SVGEGT in the germline V gene. CDR3 region: CASSRVAGDGYTF. CDR3 in DNA: TGTGCCAGCAGTCGAGTGGCAGGGGATGGCTACACCTTC.

The V and J genes are TRBV4-3 and TRBJ2-3; TRBD2 might be the D (6 bases). Trimming stripped 0 bases from V and 4 bases from J, with 8 bases between. Germline V gene data show CDR1 as LGHNA and CDR2 as YSLEER. The CDR3 loop spans 14 amino acids. The CDR3 nucleotides are TGCGCCAGCAGCCAAGAGGGACTCGCAGATACGCAGTATTTT. Its protein product is CASSQEGLADTQYF.

V is TRBV6-5 and J is TRBJ2-2; D gene ambiguous. CDR1 is MNHEY, CDR2 SVGAGI, per germline. V lost 0 bases to trimming and J lost 6 bases, with 11 bases between them. This CDR3 has 15 amino acids. CDR3 in DNA: TGTGCCAGCAGTTACTCGACTCTAGAATCCGGGGAGCTGTTTTTT. Amino acids: CASSYSTLESGELFF.